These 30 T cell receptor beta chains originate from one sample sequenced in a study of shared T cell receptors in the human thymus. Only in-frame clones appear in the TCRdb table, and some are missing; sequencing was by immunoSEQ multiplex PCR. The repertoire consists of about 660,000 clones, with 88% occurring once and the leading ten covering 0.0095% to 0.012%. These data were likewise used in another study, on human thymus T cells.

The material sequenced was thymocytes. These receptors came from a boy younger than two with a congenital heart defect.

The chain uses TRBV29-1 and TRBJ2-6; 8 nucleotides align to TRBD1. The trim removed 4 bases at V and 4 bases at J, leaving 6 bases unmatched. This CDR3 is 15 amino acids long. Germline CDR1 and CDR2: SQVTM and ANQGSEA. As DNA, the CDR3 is TGCAGCGTTGGCTACAGGGGGTACGGGGCCAACGTCCTGACTTTC. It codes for CSVGYRGYGANVLTF.

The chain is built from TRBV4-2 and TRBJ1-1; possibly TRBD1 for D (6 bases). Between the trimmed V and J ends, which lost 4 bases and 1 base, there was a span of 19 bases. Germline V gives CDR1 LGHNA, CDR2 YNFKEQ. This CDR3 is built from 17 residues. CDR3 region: CASSPPRGGAKNTEAFF. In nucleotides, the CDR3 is TGTGCCAGCAGCCCCCCTCGGGGGGGGGCCAAGAACACTGAAGCTTTCTTT.

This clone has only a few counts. The CDR3 region is CATRSPGLARDYEQYF. The CDR3 DNA is TGTGCCACCCGGTCACCAGGGCTAGCGAGAGACTACGAGCAGTACTTC. This chain links TRBV27 with TRBJ2-7; D possibly corresponds to TRBD2 (6 bases). The germline CDR1 and CDR2 sequences are MNHEY and SMNVEV (reference sequence). This CDR3 region has 16 residues. Trimming removed 10 bases at V and 3 bases at J, with 25 bases between.

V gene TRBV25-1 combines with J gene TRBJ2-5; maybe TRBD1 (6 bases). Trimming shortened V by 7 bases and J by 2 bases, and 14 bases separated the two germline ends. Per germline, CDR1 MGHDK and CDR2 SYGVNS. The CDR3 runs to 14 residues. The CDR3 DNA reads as TGTGCCAGCACACAACAGGGTCCTCAAGAGACCCAGTACTTC. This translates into CASTQQGPQETQYF.

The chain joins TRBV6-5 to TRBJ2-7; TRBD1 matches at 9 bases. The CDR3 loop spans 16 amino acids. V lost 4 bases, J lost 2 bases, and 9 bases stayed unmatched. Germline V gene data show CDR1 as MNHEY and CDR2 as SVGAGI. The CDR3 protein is CASSSGQGTHTYEQYF. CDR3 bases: TGTGCCAGCAGTTCGGGACAGGGTACACATACCTACGAGCAGTACTTC.

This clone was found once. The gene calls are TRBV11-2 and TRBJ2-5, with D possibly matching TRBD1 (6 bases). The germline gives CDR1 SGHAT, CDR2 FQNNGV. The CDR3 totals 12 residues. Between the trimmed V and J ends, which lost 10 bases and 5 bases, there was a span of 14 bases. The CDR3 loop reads CATQRGSETQYF. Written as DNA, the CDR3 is TGTGCCACCCAGAGGGGGTCGGAGACCCAGTACTTC.

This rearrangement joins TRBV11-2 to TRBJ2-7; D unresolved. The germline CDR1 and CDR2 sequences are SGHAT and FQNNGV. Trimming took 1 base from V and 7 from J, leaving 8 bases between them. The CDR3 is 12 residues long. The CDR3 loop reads CASSLGSGEQYF. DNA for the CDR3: TGTGCCAGCAGCTTAGGGTCAGGAGAGCAGTACTTC.

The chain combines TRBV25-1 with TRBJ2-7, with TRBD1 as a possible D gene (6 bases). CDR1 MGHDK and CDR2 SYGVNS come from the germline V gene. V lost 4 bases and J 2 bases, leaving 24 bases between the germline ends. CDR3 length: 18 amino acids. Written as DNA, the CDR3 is TGTGCCAGCAGTGCTAACCACCCGCCGGGACATTTAACCTACGAGCAGTACTTC. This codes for CASSANHPPGHLTYEQYF.

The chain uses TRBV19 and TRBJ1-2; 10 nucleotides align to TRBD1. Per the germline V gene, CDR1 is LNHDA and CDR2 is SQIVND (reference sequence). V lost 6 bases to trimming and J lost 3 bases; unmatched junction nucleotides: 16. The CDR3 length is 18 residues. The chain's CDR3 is CASSPGTGDSKGDYGYTF. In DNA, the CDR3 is TGTGCCAGTAGCCCCGGGACAGGGGATAGTAAGGGTGACTATGGCTACACCTTC.

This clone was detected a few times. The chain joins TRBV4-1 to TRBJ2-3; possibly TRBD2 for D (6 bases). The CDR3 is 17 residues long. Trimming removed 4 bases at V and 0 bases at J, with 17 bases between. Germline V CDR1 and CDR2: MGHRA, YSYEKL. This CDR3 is CASSPLQIADSTDTQYF. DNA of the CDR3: TGCGCCAGCAGCCCCCTTCAGATAGCGGATAGCACAGATACGCAGTATTTT.

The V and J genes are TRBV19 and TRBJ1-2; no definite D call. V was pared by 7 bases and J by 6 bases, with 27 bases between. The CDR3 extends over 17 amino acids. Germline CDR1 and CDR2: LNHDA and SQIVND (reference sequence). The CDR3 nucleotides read TGTGCCAGTACCACCCGAGCGGGCAGCCCTAAGGGCCATGGCTACACCTTC. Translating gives CASTTRAGSPKGHGYTF.

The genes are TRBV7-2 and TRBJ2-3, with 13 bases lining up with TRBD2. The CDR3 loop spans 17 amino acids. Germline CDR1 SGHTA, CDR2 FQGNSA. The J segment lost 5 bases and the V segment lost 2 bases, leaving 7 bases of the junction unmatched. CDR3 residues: CASSLPPGLAGRDTQYF. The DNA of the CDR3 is TGTGCCAGCAGCTTACCCCCGGGACTAGCGGGAAGAGATACGCAGTATTTT.

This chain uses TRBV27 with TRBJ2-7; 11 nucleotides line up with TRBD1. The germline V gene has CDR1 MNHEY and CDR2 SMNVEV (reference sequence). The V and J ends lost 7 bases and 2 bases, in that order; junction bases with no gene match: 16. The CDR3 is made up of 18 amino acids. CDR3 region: CASKSLAGTGGNPYEQYF. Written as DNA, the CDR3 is TGTGCCAGCAAGTCTTTGGCCGGGACAGGGGGGAACCCCTACGAGCAGTACTTC.

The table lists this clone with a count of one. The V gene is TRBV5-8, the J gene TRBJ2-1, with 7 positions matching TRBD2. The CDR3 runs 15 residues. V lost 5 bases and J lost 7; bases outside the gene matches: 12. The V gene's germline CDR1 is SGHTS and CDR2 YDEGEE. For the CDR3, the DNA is TGTGCCAGCAGGGTGTGTGGTCTAGCGGTAAATGAGCAGTTCTTC. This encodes CASRVCGLAVNEQFF.

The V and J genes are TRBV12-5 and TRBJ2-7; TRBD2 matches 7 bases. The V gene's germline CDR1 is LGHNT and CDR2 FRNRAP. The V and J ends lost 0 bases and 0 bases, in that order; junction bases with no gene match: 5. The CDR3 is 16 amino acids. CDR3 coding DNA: TGTGCTAGTGGTTTGGTACTAAGGGACTACTCCTACGAGCAGTACTTC. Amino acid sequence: CASGLVLRDYSYEQYF. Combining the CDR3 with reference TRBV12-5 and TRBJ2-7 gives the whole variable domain DARVTQTPRHKVTEMGQEVTMRCQPILGHNTVFWYRQTMMQGLELLAYFRNRAPLDDSGMPKDRFSAEMPDATLATLKIQPSEPRDSAVYFCASGLVLRDYSYEQYFGPGTRLTVT.

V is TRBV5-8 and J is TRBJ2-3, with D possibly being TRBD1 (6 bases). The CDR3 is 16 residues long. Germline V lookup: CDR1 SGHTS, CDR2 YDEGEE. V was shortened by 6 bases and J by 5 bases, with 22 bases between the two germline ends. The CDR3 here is CASTETRTDIRDTQYF. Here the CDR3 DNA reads TGTGCCAGCACCGAAACCCGGACAGATATTCGAGATACGCAGTATTTT.

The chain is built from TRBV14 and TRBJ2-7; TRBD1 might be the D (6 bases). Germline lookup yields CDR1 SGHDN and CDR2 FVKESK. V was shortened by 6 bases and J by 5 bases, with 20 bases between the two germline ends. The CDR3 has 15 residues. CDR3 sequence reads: CASSQFPGAFHEQYF. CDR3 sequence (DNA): TGTGCCAGCAGTCAGTTCCCAGGGGCATTCCACGAGCAGTACTTC.

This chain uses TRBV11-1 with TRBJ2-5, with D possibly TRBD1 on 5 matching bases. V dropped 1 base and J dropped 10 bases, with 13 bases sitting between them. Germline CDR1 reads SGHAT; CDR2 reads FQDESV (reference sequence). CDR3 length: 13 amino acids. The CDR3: CASSLVTAQDQYF. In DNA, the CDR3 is TGTGCCAGCAGCTTAGTAACGGCACAGGACCAGTACTTC.

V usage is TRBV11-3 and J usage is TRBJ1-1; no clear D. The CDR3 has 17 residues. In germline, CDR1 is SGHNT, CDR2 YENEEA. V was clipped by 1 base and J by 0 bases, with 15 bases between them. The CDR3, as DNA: TGTGCCAGCAGCTTAGTCCCGGTTCCGTCTATGAACACTGAAGCTTTCTTT. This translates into CASSLVPVPSMNTEAFF.

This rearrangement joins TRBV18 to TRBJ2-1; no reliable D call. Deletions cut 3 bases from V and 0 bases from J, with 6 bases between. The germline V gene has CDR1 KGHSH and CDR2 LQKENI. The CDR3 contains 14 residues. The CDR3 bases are TGTGCCAGCTCACCTATGAGCTCCTACAATGAGCAGTTCTTC. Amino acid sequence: CASSPMSSYNEQFF.

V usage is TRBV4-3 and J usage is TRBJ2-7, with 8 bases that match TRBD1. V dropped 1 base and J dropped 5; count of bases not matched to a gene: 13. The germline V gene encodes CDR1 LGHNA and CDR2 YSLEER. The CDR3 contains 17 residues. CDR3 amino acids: CASSQVKRQGPSDEQYF. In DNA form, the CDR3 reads TGCGCCAGCAGCCAAGTGAAGAGACAGGGGCCCAGCGACGAGCAGTACTTC.

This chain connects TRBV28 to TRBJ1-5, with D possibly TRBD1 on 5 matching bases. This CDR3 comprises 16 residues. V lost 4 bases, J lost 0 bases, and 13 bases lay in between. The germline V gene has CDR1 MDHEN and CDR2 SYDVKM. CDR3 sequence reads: CASSSPQVSSNQPQHF. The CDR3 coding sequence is TGTGCCAGCAGTTCTCCACAGGTTAGTAGCAATCAGCCCCAGCATTTT.

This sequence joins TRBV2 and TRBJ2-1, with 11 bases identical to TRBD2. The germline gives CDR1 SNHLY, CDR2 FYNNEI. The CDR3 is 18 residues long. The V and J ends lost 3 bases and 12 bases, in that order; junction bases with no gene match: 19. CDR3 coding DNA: TGTGCCAGCAGTGATGGGGGACTAGCGGCTAGCGGAGGGAAGGTGCAGTTCTTC. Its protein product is CASSDGGLAASGGKVQFF.

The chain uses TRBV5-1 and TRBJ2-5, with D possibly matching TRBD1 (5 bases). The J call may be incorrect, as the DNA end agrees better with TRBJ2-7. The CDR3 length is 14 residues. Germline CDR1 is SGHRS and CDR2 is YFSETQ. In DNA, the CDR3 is TGCGCCAGCAGCTTGGACAGGACCTCCTACGAGCAGTACTTC. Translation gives CASSLDRTSYEQYF.

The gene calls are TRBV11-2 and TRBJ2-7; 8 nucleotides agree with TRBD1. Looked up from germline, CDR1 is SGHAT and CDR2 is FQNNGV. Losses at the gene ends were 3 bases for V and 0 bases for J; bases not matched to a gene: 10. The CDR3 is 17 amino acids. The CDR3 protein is CASSLDRERKSSYEQYF. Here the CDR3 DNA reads TGTGCCAGCAGCTTGGACAGGGAACGCAAAAGCTCCTACGAGCAGTACTTC.

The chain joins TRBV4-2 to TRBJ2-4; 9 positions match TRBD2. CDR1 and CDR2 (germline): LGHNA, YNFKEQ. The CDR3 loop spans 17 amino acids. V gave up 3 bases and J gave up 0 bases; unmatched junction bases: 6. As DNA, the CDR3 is TGTGCCAGCAGCCACTTAGCGGGAGAGCTAGCCAAAAACATTCAGTACTTC. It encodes CASSHLAGELAKNIQYF.

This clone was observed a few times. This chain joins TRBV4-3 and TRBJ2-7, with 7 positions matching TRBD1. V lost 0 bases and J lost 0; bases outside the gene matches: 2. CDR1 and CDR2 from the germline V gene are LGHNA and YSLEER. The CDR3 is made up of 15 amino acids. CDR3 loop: CASSQDEGASYEQYF. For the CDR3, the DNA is TGCGCCAGCAGCCAAGATGAGGGGGCCTCCTACGAGCAGTACTTC.

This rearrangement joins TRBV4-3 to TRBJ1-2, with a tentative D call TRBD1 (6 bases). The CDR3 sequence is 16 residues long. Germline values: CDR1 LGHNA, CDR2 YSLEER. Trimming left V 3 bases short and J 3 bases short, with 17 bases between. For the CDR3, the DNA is TGCGCCAGCAGCCAGGCTCGAAACAGGGCGGACTATGGCTACACCTTC. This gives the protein CASSQARNRADYGYTF.

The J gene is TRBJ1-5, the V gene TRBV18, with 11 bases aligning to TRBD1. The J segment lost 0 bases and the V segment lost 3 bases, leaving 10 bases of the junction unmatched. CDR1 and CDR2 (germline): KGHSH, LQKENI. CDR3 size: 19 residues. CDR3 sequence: CASSPLGDRGNFSNQPQHF. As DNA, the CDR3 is TGTGCCAGCTCACCCCTAGGGGACAGGGGGAACTTTAGCAATCAGCCCCAGCATTTT.

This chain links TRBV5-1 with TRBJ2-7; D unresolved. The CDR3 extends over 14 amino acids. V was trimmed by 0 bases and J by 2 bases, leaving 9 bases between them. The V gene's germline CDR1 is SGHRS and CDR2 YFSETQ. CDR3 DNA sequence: TGCGCCAGCAGCTTGGTCCAACAGACCTACGAGCAGTACTTC. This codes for CASSLVQQTYEQYF.